This TCR beta chain was retrieved from a study of blood T cell repertoires in COVID-19. Study as a whole: Whether acute or convalescent, the COVID-19 samples came from the United States, Italy and Spain. PBMCs, B-cell-depleted T cells, or T cells provided the cDNA or gDNA that made up the material.

The CDR3 covers 12 residues. V was trimmed by 5 bases and J by 5 bases, leaving 4 bases between them. Germline values: CDR1 SGHAT, CDR2 FQNNGV. Per the authors' pipeline: Reference gene primer amplification gave estimated nucleated cell counts. Using immunoSEQ multiplex PCR, the repertoire was profiled, and TCRdb retains in-frame clones only, with some absent. From that table come the V and J calls and clone size; the DNA was used to work out D and trimming. The data show some 300,000 clones, about 91% seen once. The sequencing input was peripheral blood. This TCR derives from a woman aged 25-40 years who had recovered from COVID-19. The J gene is TRBJ1-6, the V gene TRBV11-2; no clear D gene. CDR3 in amino acids: CASSPNNSPLHF. CDR3 DNA: TGTGCCAGCAGCCCTAATAATTCACCCCTCCACTTT.